This is a list of T cell receptor beta chains from one sample in a study of cytomegalovirus exposure and HLA in healthy donors. The table came from immunoSEQ multiplex PCR; TCRdb's copy has only in-frame clones and leaves some out. The sample consists of about 190,000 clones, over 75% of them appearing once. The sequenced sample consisted of PBMCs. The receptors were gathered from a man aged 50 to 59 in good health and CMV-seronegative. The CDR3 runs from the conserved cysteine through the conserved F or W. The D gene is left open where the match is weak. Clone size is given for some rows only: seen once, a few or many times, or a class if the clone is expanded.

d_call | j_call | clone_size | v_call | cdr3_nt | cdr3_aa
. | TRBJ2-1 | . | TRBV10-1 | TGCGCCAGCAACCAGGGGGGCTTGGATGAGCAGTTCTTC | CASNQGGLDEQFF
TRBD1 | TRBJ2-7 | once | TRBV5-1 | TGCGCCAGCAGCCTGACAGGGAGCAGCTCCTACGAGCAGTACTTC | CASSLTGSSSYEQYF
. | TRBJ1-3 | . | TRBV18 | TGTGCCAGCTCGCAAGACAGCTCTGGAAACACCATATATTTT | CASSQDSSGNTIYF
. | TRBJ1-2 | . | TRBV9 | TGTGCCAGCAGCGTAGGGGGAGTAGGCTACACCTTC | CASSVGGVGYTF
TRBD1 | TRBJ2-7 | once | TRBV7-8 | TGTGCCGGCAGCTCCTACCGGGACAGGGACGAGCAGTACTTC | CAGSSYRDRDEQYF
. | TRBJ2-7 | . | TRBV2 | TGTGCCAGCAGCAAGGGGGGGTTCGAGCAGTACTTC | CASSKGGFEQYF
. | TRBJ1-5 | . | TRBV5-8 | TGTGCCAGCAGCACCCGTCACAGGGCTAGCAATCAGCCCCAGCATTTT | CASSTRHRASNQPQHF
TRBD2 | TRBJ2-3 | . | TRBV5-1 | TGCGCCAGCAGCTTGCAGCGGGGGCCAGATACGCAGTATTTT | CASSLQRGPDTQYF
TRBD1 | TRBJ2-5 | once | TRBV6-5 | TGTGCCAGCAGTTACCCGACAGGGGGAGGGAGGGAGACCCAGTACTTC | CASSYPTGGGRETQYF
. | TRBJ2-7 | . | TRBV18 | TGTGCCAGCTCACCTCAGGGGAACGAGCAGTACTTC | CASSPQGNEQYF
. | TRBJ1-4 | . | TRBV7-9 | TGTGCCGGCGGAGGGGCAACTAATGAAAAACTGTTTTTT | CAGGGATNEKLFF
. | TRBJ2-1 | . | TRBV5-1 | TGCGCCAGCAGCTTGGTCATCGGCCCCGGAGACAATGAGCAGTTCTTC | CASSLVIGPGDNEQFF
. | TRBJ2-7 | . | TRBV6-5 | TGTGCCAGCAGCCCAGGGGTCGGGGAGCAGTACTTC | CASSPGVGEQYF
TRBD1 | TRBJ1-1 | . | TRBV7-2 | TGTGCCAGCTCCCGACAGGGGTACACTGAAGCTTTCTTT | CASSRQGYTEAFF
. | TRBJ2-7 | . | TRBV12-5 | TGTGCTAGTGGTCTGCTGTTGGGGACACCAACATCCGAGCAGTACTTC | CASGLLLGTPTSEQYF
. | TRBJ1-4 | . | TRBV7-8 | TGTGCCAGCAGCTTAGAAGGGCCAGGGGCTGAAAAACTGTTTTTT | CASSLEGPGAEKLFF
. | TRBJ2-5 | . | TRBV7-8 | TGTGCCAGCAGCTTAGCGCGGGCTAACCAAGAGACCCAGTACTTC | CASSLARANQETQYF
. | TRBJ1-3 | few | TRBV6-6 | TGTGCCAGCATCGGTAGCTCTGGAAACACCATATATTTT | CASIGSSGNTIYF
. | TRBJ1-1 | . | TRBV27 | TGTGCCAGCAGTTTAGGGGGCAGGAACACTGAAGCTTTCTTT | CASSLGGRNTEAFF
. | TRBJ2-7 | . | TRBV7-9 | TGTGCCAGCAGCCAAGGTAAAGGGGATTTGGAGTACTTC | CASSQGKGDLEYF
. | TRBJ1-3 | . | TRBV5-6 | TGTGCCAGCAGCCCCGGGTGGAGCTCTGGAAACACCATATATTTT | CASSPGWSSGNTIYF
TRBD2 | TRBJ2-5 | . | TRBV9 | TGTGCCAGCAGCGAAGGACTAGCGGGGGGGATCCAAGAGACCCAGTACTTC | CASSEGLAGGIQETQYF
TRBD1 | TRBJ1-6 | . | TRBV5-6 | TGTGCCAGCAGCTTTGACAGGGGGCTTCAATCACCCCTCCACTTT | CASSFDRGLQSPLHF
TRBD1 | TRBJ2-1 | few | TRBV7-9 | TGTGCCAGCAGCTTATTAGTACAGGGGGAGCAGTTCTTC | CASSLLVQGEQFF
. | TRBJ2-7 | . | TRBV11-2 | TGTGCCAGCAGCCCGGACAGATTCTACGAGCAGTACTTC | CASSPDRFYEQYF
TRBD1 | TRBJ1-6 | . | TRBV7-2 | TGTGCCAGCAGCCGGGACAGTGAAGTTTCTTTT | CASSRDSEVSF
TRBD1 | TRBJ2-5 | once | TRBV27 | TGTGCCAGCAGTTCCATCCTCAGGGGGCAAGGGGAGACCCAGTACTTC | CASSSILRGQGETQYF
. | TRBJ1-1 | . | TRBV7-6 | TGTGCCAGCAGCTTTACGGTGAACACTGAAGCTTTCTTT | CASSFTVNTEAFF
TRBD1 | TRBJ2-7 | . | TRBV27 | TGTGCCAGCAGTTCTCGGACAGGTGGGTGGGAGCAGTACTTC | CASSSRTGGWEQYF
TRBD1 | TRBJ2-7 | . | TRBV11-1 | TGTGCCAGCAGCCTGGACAGGGGCGAGCAGTACTTC | CASSLDRGEQYF
. | TRBJ1-2 | . | TRBV27 | TGTGCCAGTTGGGGGGGGGCCGGCTACACCTTC | CASWGGAGYTF
. | TRBJ2-2 | . | TRBV7-9 | TGTGCCAGCAGAAACGGACAGACCCTCAACACCGGGGAGCTGTTTTTT | CASRNGQTLNTGELFF
. | TRBJ2-2 | . | TRBV6-6 | TGTGCCAGCAAATTGCGGCCCGGGGAGCTGTTTTTT | CASKLRPGELFF
TRBD1 | TRBJ1-1 | . | TRBV29-1 | TGCAGCGTTTCTGGACAGGCCGTTACTGAAGCTTTCTTT | CSVSGQAVTEAFF